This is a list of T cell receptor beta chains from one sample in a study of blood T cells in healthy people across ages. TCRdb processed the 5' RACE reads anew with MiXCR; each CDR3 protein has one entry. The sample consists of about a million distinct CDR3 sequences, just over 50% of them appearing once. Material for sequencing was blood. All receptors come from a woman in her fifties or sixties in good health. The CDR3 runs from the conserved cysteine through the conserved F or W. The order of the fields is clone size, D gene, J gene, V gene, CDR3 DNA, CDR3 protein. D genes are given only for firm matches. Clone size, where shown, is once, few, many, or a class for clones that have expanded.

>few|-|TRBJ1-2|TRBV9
TGTGCCAGCAGCGCGCAGAGCTATGGCTACACCTTC
CASSAQSYGYTF
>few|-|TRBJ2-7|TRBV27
TGTGCCAGCAGTTTCTCGGTGGGACTGAAAACCTACGAGCAGTACTTC
CASSFSVGLKTYEQYF
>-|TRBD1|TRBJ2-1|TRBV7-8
TGTGCCAGCAGCCCGGGACAGCGTCCAAACTATGAGCAGTTCTTC
CASSPGQRPNYEQFF
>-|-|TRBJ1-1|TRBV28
TGTGCCAGCAGTCCACCCGGCGGATTGTCCACTGAAGCTTTCTTT
CASSPPGGLSTEAFF
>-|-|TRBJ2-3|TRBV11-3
TGTGCCAGCAGCTTAGCGGTACTCGGACAAGAGGGGGGAGATACGCAGTATTTT
CASSLAVLGQEGGDTQYF
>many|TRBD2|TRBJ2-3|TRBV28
TGTGCCAGCAGACTACGGGGCGGGAGTCAATCAGATACGCAGTATTTT
CASRLRGGSQSDTQYF
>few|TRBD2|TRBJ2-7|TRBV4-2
TGTGCCAGCAGCCCGACCACCTCTAGCGGGGCGACCTACGAGCAGTACTTC
CASSPTTSSGATYEQYF
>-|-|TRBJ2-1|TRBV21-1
TGTGCCAGCAGCAATCCCGGGACAGGGTATAATGAGCAGTTCTTC
CASSNPGTGYNEQFF
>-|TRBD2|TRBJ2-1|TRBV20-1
TGCAGTGCCCGGGGGGAGTGGTCCTACAATGAGCAGTTCTTC
CSARGEWSYNEQFF
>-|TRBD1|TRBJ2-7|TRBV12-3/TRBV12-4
TGTGCCAGCAGTTTGGTGTCCCGGGACAGAGCCTACGAGCAGTACTTC
CASSLVSRDRAYEQYF
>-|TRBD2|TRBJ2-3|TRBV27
TGTGCCAGCAGTTCGCGGGAGGGGGGCACAGATACGCAGTATTTT
CASSSREGGTDTQYF
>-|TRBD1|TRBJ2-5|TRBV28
TGTGCCAGCAGTTTAGAGTTGATAGGGGGCATCGAGACCCAGTACTTC
CASSLELIGGIETQYF
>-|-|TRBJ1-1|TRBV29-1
TGCAGCGTCCGGGGGGAGGGGAGGAACACTGAAGCTTTCTTT
CSVRGEGRNTEAFF
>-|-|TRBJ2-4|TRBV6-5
TGTGCCAGCAGTTACTCCCTAGCGGCCAAAAACATTCAGTACTTC
CASSYSLAAKNIQYF
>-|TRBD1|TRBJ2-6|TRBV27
TGTGCCAGCAGCTTATCTTGGACAGGAAGCTCTGGGGCCAACGTCCTGACTTTC
CASSLSWTGSSGANVLTF
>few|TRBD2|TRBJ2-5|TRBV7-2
TGTGCCAGCAGCTTAACCCTAGCGGGCCTCCAAGAGACCCAGTACTTC
CASSLTLAGLQETQYF
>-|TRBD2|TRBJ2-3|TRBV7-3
TGTGCCAGCAGCTCGGGACTAGCGGGAGATACAGATACGCAGTATTTT
CASSSGLAGDTDTQYF
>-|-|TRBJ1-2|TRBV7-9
TGTGCCAGCAGCTTAGCGATGGAGGGGACTGGCTACACCTTC
CASSLAMEGTGYTF
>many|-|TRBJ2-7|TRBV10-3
TGTGCCATCTTCAGTCTGAGCTCCTACGAGCAGTACTTC
CAIFSLSSYEQYF
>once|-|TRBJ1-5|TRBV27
TGTGCCAGCAGTTGGACGGGTCGGTATCAGCCCCAGCATTTT
CASSWTGRYQPQHF
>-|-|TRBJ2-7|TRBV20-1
TGCAGTGATTACGGGGAGGATTACGAGCAGTACTTC
CSDYGEDYEQYF
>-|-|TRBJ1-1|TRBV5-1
TGCGCCAGCAGCTTGGCCGGGCATGGAGCGACTGAAGCTTTCTTT
CASSLAGHGATEAFF
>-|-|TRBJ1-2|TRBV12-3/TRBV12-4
TGTGCCAGCAGTTGGGGGGGACGCCTCCCATATGGCTACACCTTC
CASSWGGRLPYGYTF
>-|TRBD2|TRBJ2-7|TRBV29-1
TGCAGCGTTTCCCCTCACGCGGGAGGATCCGAGCAGTACTTC
CSVSPHAGGSEQYF
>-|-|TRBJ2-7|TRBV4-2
TGTGCCAGCAGCCAAGAAACAGACGGCTACGAGCAGTACTTC
CASSQETDGYEQYF
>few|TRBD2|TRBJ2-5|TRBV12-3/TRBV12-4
TGTGCCAGCACCCGGGAGGGGATTCAGACCCAGTACTTC
CASTREGIQTQYF
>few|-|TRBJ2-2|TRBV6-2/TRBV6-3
TGTGCCAGCATGGCCCTATATGCCGGGGAGCTGTTTTTT
CASMALYAGELFF
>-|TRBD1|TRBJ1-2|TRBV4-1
TGCGCCGGCAGCCAGCGGGACAGGACCTATGGCTACACCTTC
CAGSQRDRTYGYTF